This TCR beta chain was sequenced during a study of cytomegalovirus exposure and HLA in healthy donors. Study context: The same platform as the roughly 630 first-cohort repertoires was used for the 95 to 150 validation repertoires, a later analysis reported. Findings of the study overall: Listed as cytomegalovirus-associated were over 150 TCR beta chains. There were some public TCRs occurring in many donors, but most TCR sequences were rare. In the 95 to 150 validation repertoires, more than 85% of cluster scores exceeded 0, per a later analysis.

Profiling relied on immunoSEQ multiplex PCR, and the TCRdb table lists in-frame clones only, not all of them. This sample carries fewer than 250,000 clones, more than 75% of them seen once, and the ten largest clones take 2.6%. Remarks on this clone: Its antigen remains unidentified.

The CDR3 sequence is 15 residues long. CDR1 MNHNS and CDR2 SASEGT come from the germline V gene. V shed 3 bases and J 4 bases; nucleotides not matched to a gene: 4. The TCR sequence derives from a man aged 18 to 30 in good health and CMV-seronegative. V is TRBV6-1 and J is TRBJ2-5, with 11 positions matching TRBD1. Sequencing was performed on PBMCs. The CDR3 is CASSDRDRGVETQYF. The DNA of the CDR3 is TGTGCCAGCAGTGACAGGGACAGGGGGGTAGAGACCCAGTACTTC.